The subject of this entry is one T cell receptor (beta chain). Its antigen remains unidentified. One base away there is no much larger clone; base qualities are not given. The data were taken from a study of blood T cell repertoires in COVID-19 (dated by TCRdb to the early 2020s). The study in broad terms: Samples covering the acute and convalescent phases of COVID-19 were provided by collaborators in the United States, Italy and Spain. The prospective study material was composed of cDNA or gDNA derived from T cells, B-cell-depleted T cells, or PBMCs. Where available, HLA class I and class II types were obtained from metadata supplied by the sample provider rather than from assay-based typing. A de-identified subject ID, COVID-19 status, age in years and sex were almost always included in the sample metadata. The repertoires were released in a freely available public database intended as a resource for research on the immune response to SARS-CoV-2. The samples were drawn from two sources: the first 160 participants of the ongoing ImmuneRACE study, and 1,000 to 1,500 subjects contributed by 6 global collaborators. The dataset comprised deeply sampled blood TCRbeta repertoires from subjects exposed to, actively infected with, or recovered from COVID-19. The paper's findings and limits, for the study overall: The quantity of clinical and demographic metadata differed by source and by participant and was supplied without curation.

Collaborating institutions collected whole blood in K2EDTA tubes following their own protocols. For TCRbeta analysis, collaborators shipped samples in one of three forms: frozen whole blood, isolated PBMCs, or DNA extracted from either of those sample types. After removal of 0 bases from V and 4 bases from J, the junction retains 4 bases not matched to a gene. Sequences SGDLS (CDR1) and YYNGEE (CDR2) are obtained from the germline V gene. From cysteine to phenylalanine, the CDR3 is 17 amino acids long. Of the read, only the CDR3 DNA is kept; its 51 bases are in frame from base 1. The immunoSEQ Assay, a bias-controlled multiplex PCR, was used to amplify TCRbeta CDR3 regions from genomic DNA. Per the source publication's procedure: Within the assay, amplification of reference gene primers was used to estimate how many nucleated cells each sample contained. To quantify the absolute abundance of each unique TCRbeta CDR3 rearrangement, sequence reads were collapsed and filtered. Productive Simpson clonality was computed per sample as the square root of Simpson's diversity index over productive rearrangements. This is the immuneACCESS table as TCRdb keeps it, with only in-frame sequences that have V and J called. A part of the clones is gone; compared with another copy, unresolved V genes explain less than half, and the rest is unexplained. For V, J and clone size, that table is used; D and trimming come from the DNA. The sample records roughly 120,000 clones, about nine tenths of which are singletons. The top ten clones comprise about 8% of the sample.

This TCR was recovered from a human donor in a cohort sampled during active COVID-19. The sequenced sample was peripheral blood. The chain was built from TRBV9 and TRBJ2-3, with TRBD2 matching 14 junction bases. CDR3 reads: CASSVAEGLAGADTQYF. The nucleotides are TGTGCCAGCAGCGTAGCTGAGGGACTAGCGGGGGCAGATACGCAGTATTTT.